One and the same sample provided the 14 T cell receptor beta chains below, sequenced in a study of control samples from healthy donors and cancer patients. Generated by immunoSEQ multiplex PCR, the TCRdb table keeps only in-frame clones and is missing some. The sample has 50,000 or so clones; 80% to 90% are singletons. Input material: PBMCs. The receptors originated from a woman in her forties or fifties with lung cancer.

CDR3 DNA: TGTGCCAGCAGCCAACTTACAGGGACCGGGGAGCTGTTTTTT. Its protein is CASSQLTGTGELFF. V gene TRBV3-1 (or the pseudogene TRBV3-2) combines with J gene TRBJ2-2, with D tentatively TRBD1 (6 bases). V was clipped by 2 bases and J by 5 bases, with 9 bases between them. There are 14 residues in the CDR3. CDR1 LGHDT and CDR2 YNNKEL come from the germline V gene (reference sequence).

This clone came up once. The chain recombines TRBV5-4 with TRBJ2-5, with TRBD1 matching over 9 bases. Germline CDR1 and CDR2: SGHNT and YYREEE (reference sequence). The CDR3 has 15 amino acids. The V segment lost 4 bases and the J segment 5 bases; nucleotides outside the gene matches: 9. Here the CDR3 reads CASSPEGTGRETQYF. The CDR3 nucleotides read TGTGCCAGCAGCCCGGAAGGGACAGGGAGGGAGACCCAGTACTTC.

Regarding this clone: The germline gene is not matched at one end of the junction; a read error may be the cause. The chain couples TRBV7-8 to TRBJ2-7, with D perhaps TRBD1 or TRBD2 (7 bases each). Germline V gene lookup returns CDR1 SGHVS and CDR2 FQNEAQ. This CDR3 has 13 amino acids. The CDR3 DNA sequence: TGTGCCAGCAGCCGAGACAGGGACTACGGGCAGTACTTC. Its protein product is CASSRDRDYGQYF.

CDR3 in DNA: TGTGCCAGCAGCCAAGCAACAGGGGGAGGCTACACCTTC. This encodes CASSQATGGGYTF. V is TRBV14 and J is TRBJ1-2; the match to TRBD1 covers 8 bases. This CDR3 has 13 residues. The V and J ends lost 1 base and 8 bases, in that order; junction bases with no gene match: 3. CDR1 SGHDN and CDR2 FVKESK come from the germline V gene.

This clone came up once. The chain is built from TRBV19 and TRBJ1-1, with D possibly matching TRBD1 (6 bases). Per germline, CDR1 LNHDA and CDR2 SQIVND (reference sequence). The CDR3 loop spans 16 amino acids. The V gene lost 5 bases and the J gene lost 0 bases, with 16 bases spanning the gap. The CDR3 sequence is CASSSRQVRLNTEAFF. The CDR3 DNA follows: TGTGCCAGTAGTTCAAGACAGGTCCGCTTGAACACTGAAGCTTTCTTT. The full variable domain, in which reference TRBV19 and TRBJ1-1 provide the parts outside the CDR3, is DGGITQSPKYLFRKEGQNVTLSCEQNLNHDAMYWYRQDPGQGLRLIYYSQIVNDFQKGDIAEGYSVSREKKESFPLTVTSAQKNPTAFYLCASSSRQVRLNTEAFFGQGTRLTVV.

The CDR3 coding sequence is TGTGCCAGCAGCCCCCTGACAGGGGCCTCGTATACGGATACGCAGTATTTT. Its protein product is CASSPLTGASYTDTQYF. The V and J genes are TRBV7-9 and TRBJ2-3; 8 bases are a match to TRBD1. CDR3 length: 17 amino acids. The trim removed 5 bases at V and 6 bases at J, leaving 16 bases unmatched. Per germline, CDR1 SEHNR and CDR2 FQNEAQ (reference sequence).

The chain employs TRBV27 and TRBJ1-1; no definite D call. This CDR3 is built from 14 residues. Looked up from germline, CDR1 is MNHEY and CDR2 is SMNVEV (reference sequence). The V gene lost 0 bases and the J gene lost 3 bases, with 8 bases spanning the gap. Here the CDR3 DNA reads TGTGCCAGCAGTTTATCCCCTGGGGACACTGAAGCTTTCTTT. It translates to CASSLSPGDTEAFF.

CDR3 bases: TGTGCCAGCAGTTTCCTCACACGACTGGACTATGGCTACACCTTC. Translation gives CASSFLTRLDYGYTF. The V and J genes are TRBV27 and TRBJ1-2, with unresolved D. CDR1 and CDR2 from the germline V gene are MNHEY and SMNVEV (reference sequence). The CDR3 has 15 residues. Trimming removed 3 bases from V and 3 bases from J, with 14 bases in between.

The rearrangement joins TRBV11-2 to TRBJ2-3; D not resolved. This CDR3 spans 14 amino acids. The germline CDR1 and CDR2 sequences are SGHAT and FQNNGV. Trimming shortened V by 1 base and J by 3 bases, and 8 bases separated the two germline ends. As DNA, the CDR3 is TGTGCCAGCAGCTTAGTTTGGGGAACAGATACGCAGTATTTT. It translates to CASSLVWGTDTQYF. The variable domain in full, completed from reference TRBV11-2 and TRBJ2-3, reads EAGVAQSPRYKIIEKRQSVAFWCNPISGHATLYWYQQILGQGPKLLIQFQNNGVVDDSQLPKDRFSAERLKGVDSTLKIQPAKLEDSAVYLCASSLVWGTDTQYFGPGTRLTVL.

The V call is TRBV7-3, the J call TRBJ2-1; TRBD2 matches 10 bases. Unmatched junction bases numbered 12, after V lost 1 base and J lost 6 bases. This CDR3 spans 18 amino acids. The V gene's germline CDR1 is SGHTA and CDR2 FQGTGA. The CDR3 nucleotides are TGTGCCAGCAGCTTAAGGGGGAGCGGGGGGGCTGGGGGCAATGAGCAGTTCTTC. Its protein product is CASSLRGSGGAGGNEQFF. Complete variable domain (other parts from reference TRBV7-3 and TRBJ2-1): GAGVSQTPSNKVTEKGKYVELRCDPISGHTALYWYRQSLGQGPEFLIYFQGTGAADDSGLPNDRFFAVRPEGSVSTLKIQRTERGDSAVYLCASSLRGSGGAGGNEQFFGPGTRLTVL.

The count of this clone is one. V is TRBV15 and J is TRBJ2-7, with 12 bases that match TRBD2. The germline CDR1 and CDR2 sequences are LNHNV and YYDKDF (reference sequence). The CDR3 consists of 17 residues. V lost 0 bases, J lost 1 base, and 4 bases stayed unmatched. DNA of the CDR3: TGTGCCACCAGCAGAGATATTGGACTAGCGGGGTCCTACGAGCAGTACTTC. This gives the protein CATSRDIGLAGSYEQYF. Drawing the rest from reference TRBV15 and TRBJ2-7, the complete variable domain is DAMVIQNPRYQVTQFGKPVTLSCSQTLNHNVMYWYQQKSSQAPKLLFHYYDKDFNNEADTPDNFQSRRPNTSFCFLDIRSPGLGDTAMYLCATSRDIGLAGSYEQYFGPGTRLTVT.

The chain combines TRBV28 with TRBJ2-7, with D perhaps TRBD1 or TRBD2 (5 bases each). Germline CDR1 reads MDHEN; CDR2 reads SYDVKM. Trimming pared 8 bases from V and 1 base from J, leaving 15 bases between. The CDR3 runs to 14 residues. The DNA for the CDR3 is TGTGCCAGCCTGGGACGCCGACTATCCTACGAGCAGTACTTC. Protein product: CASLGRRLSYEQYF.

The rearrangement joins TRBV7-2 to TRBJ1-5, with no clear D. Germline CDR1 and CDR2: SGHTA and FQGNSA. The CDR3 runs 14 residues. With 1 base removed from V and 9 bases from J, the gap between germline ends came to 13 bases. In DNA, the CDR3 is TGTGCCAGCAGCTTAGAGGGAGGGCCGCTGCCCCAGCATTTT. This translates into CASSLEGGPLPQHF.

The J gene is TRBJ2-5, the V gene TRBV5-1, with D uncertain. There are 14 residues in the CDR3. CDR1 is SGHRS, CDR2 YFSETQ, per germline. Trimming cost V 0 bases and J 5 bases, with 11 bases left between them. CDR3 protein: CASSLETSKETQYF. Here the CDR3 DNA reads TGCGCCAGCAGCTTGGAGACTTCGAAGGAGACCCAGTACTTC. Full variable domain (rest looked up from reference TRBV5-1 and TRBJ2-5): KAGVTQTPRYLIKTRGQQVTLSCSPISGHRSVSWYQQTPGQGLQFLFEYFSETQRNKGNFPGRFSGRQFSNSRSEMNVSTLELGDSALYLCASSLETSKETQYFGPGTRLLVL.